The source of this TCR beta chain is a study of blood T cells in healthy people across ages. Study-level points and caveats: Aged donors had fewer naive CD4+ cells and lower diversity than long-lived donors. Roughly linearly, TCR beta diversity per million T cells fell as age increased.

V lost 5 bases to trimming and J lost 0 bases, with 11 bases between them. Germline CDR1 MGHDK, CDR2 SYGVNS. The CDR3 is 15 amino acids. As regards this clonotype: The antigen remains unidentified.

The use of a sample-barcoded 5' primer and a J-beta primer mix characterized a second PCR of about 7 to 12 cycles. Sequencing recovered at least 2.5 million CDR3-containing paired-end reads from each sample. Using its own MiXCR run on the 5' RACE reads, TCRdb lists one record per CDR3 protein. The sample shows more than 700,000 distinct CDR3 sequences, 46% of them seen only once. The sample comprised blood. The source is a man older than 75 in good health. V gene TRBV25-1 combines with J gene TRBJ2-1; a possible D gene is TRBD1 (5 bases). DNA of the CDR3: TGTGCCAGCAGTTCCCGGACACTCTCCTACAATGAGCAGTTCTTC. Amino acids: CASSSRTLSYNEQFF.